These 9 T cell receptor beta chains were sequenced from one sample in a study of cytomegalovirus exposure and HLA in healthy donors (TCRdb year 2017). Receptors were amplified or captured by the immunoSEQ multiplex PCR assay. For the multiplex PCR, a mixture combining 60 forward primers for TCR Vbeta segments and 13 reverse primers for TCR Jbeta segments was used. TCRdb took this table from immuneACCESS and kept in-frame rearrangements with V and J called. Such tables lack part of the clones; where checked against another copy, unresolved V genes explain under half of the gap, and the rest is unexplained. For this sample the table gives around 200,000 clones, of which roughly four fifths were detected only once. The top ten clones comprise 2.5% to 3.5% of the sample. Material for sequencing was PBMCs. The receptor source for this set is a middle-aged woman in good health and CMV-seronegative.

This clone was picked up a small number of times. V usage is TRBV4-1 and J usage is TRBJ1-3; weak D call: TRBD1 (5 bases). The CDR3 is 14 residues long. Germline CDR1 MGHRA, CDR2 YSYEKL. V was clipped by 3 bases and J by 4 bases, with 10 bases between them. Written as DNA, the CDR3 is TGCGCCAGCAGCCAGTCGGGGGTAGGAAACACCATATATTTT. Protein product: CASSQSGVGNTIYF.

The chain couples TRBV29-1 to TRBJ2-5; tentatively, D is TRBD2 (6 bases). The CDR3 is made up of 12 amino acids. The germline V and J ends were trimmed by 1 base and 5 bases, with 8 bases remaining between them. CDR1 is SQVTM and CDR2 is ANQGSEA in the germline V gene. In DNA form, the CDR3 reads TGCAGCGTTGAAGGGGACTCGGAGACCCAGTACTTC. Amino acids: CSVEGDSETQYF.

The table lists this clone with a count of one. This rearrangement joins TRBV15 to TRBJ2-7; no firm D call. Germline CDR1 is LNHNV and CDR2 is YYDKDF (reference sequence). Between the trimmed V and J ends, which lost 2 bases and 3 bases, there was a span of 5 bases. This CDR3 is built from 12 residues. The CDR3 protein is CATSRSFYEQYF. CDR3 nucleotides: TGTGCCACCAGCAGATCCTTCTACGAGCAGTACTTC.

The rearrangement uses TRBV6-1 and TRBJ2-2; 12 positions agree with TRBD2. The germline CDR1 and CDR2 sequences are MNHNS and SASEGT. J lost 3 bases, V lost 1 base, and 6 bases had no gene match. The CDR3 length is 18 residues. In DNA form, the CDR3 reads TGTGCCAGCAGTGAAGGCCTAGCGGGAGGGTGGTACACCGGGGAGCTGTTTTTT. This codes for CASSEGLAGGWYTGELFF.

This clone was found a few times. This sequence joins TRBV27 and TRBJ1-1, with TRBD1 identical over 9 bases. V was pared by 6 bases and J by 0 bases, with 2 bases of the junction left unmatched. This CDR3 has 14 amino acids. Germline assignment: CDR1 MNHEY and CDR2 SMNVEV (reference sequence). The CDR3, as DNA: TGTGCCAGCAGAGGGACAGGGATGAACACTGAAGCTTTCTTT. Protein product: CASRGTGMNTEAFF.

The chain has TRBV5-1 and TRBJ2-7; the match to TRBD2 covers 10 bases. Germline V gives CDR1 SGHRS, CDR2 YFSETQ. This CDR3 spans 15 amino acids. The V segment lost 4 bases and the J segment 2 bases; nucleotides outside the gene matches: 6. The DNA for the CDR3 is TGCGCCAGCAGCCCATCTAGCGGGGGAACCTACGAGCAGTACTTC. This codes for CASSPSSGGTYEQYF.

The genes are TRBV2 and TRBJ2-3, with D hard to call. The CDR3 has 13 amino acids. Trimming stripped 4 bases from V and 4 bases from J, with 9 bases between. Looked up from germline, CDR1 is SNHLY and CDR2 is FYNNEI. The CDR3 sequence is CASSVPEADTQYF. The DNA for the CDR3 is TGTGCCAGCAGTGTGCCCGAGGCAGATACGCAGTATTTT.

This clone was detected only once. The chain employs TRBV18 and TRBJ2-1; 8 bases agree with TRBD1. CDR1 KGHSH and CDR2 LQKENI come from the germline V gene. The CDR3 totals 16 residues. V trimming: 0 bases; J trimming: 9 bases; junction bases outside the gene matches: 10. CDR3 amino acids: CASSPPGQGVRVEQFF. The CDR3 nucleotides read TGTGCCAGCTCACCACCTGGACAGGGTGTGAGGGTTGAGCAGTTCTTC.

The chain employs TRBV19 and TRBJ2-4, with 7 bases fitting TRBD1. Unmatched junction bases numbered 8, after V lost 6 bases and J lost 0 bases. Germline-derived CDR1 and CDR2 are LNHDA and SQIVND (reference sequence). This CDR3 is built from 16 residues. CDR3 residues: CASRSRDSLAKNIQYF. The CDR3 DNA reads TGTGCCAGTAGGAGCCGGGACAGCCTAGCCAAAAACATTCAGTACTTC.